The present TCR beta chain was sequenced within a study of blood T cell repertoires in COVID-19. Study in general: The origin of the acute and convalescent COVID-19 samples was the United States, Italy and Spain.

As originally analysed: Reference gene primer amplification in the assay estimated nucleated cell counts. Repertoires were generated with immunoSEQ multiplex PCR, while TCRdb's copy carries only in-frame clones and drops some. For V, J and clone size, that table is used; D and trimming come from the DNA. Of around 110,000 clones listed, 75% to 90% were seen once; the top ten hold under 3%. The V end was cut by 3 bases, the J end by 8 bases, with 11 bases between. Germline CDR1 SGHNT, CDR2 YYREEE (reference sequence). CDR3 length: 12 residues. Sequencing was carried out using peripheral blood. This TCR came from a man between 25 and 39 years old with acute or convalescent COVID-19. The chain is built from TRBV5-4 and TRBJ1-2; D is perhaps TRBD1 (6 bases). The CDR3 is CASSSNREGYTF. The CDR3, as DNA: TGTGCCAGCAGCTCTAACAGGGAAGGCTACACCTTC.